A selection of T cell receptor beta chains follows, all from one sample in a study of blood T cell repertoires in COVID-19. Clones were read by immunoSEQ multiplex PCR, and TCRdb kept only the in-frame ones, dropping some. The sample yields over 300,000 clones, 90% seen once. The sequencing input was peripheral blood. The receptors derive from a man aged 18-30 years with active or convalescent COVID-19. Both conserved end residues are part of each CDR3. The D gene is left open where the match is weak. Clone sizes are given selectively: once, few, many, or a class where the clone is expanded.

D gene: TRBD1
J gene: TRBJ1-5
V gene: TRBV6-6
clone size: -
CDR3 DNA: TGTGCCAGCACCTATCGGTTTGTCGGACAGGGCGTATATAGCAATCAGCCCCAGCATTTT
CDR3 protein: CASTYRFVGQGVYSNQPQHF

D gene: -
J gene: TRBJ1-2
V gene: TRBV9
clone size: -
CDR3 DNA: TGTGCCAGCAGCGTAGGTCTCAGGACAGAAGGCTACACCTTC
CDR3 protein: CASSVGLRTEGYTF

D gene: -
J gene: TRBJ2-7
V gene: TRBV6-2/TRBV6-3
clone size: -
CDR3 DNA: TGTGCCAGCAGTTTACAGGTTTACTACGAGCAGTACTTC
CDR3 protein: CASSLQVYYEQYF

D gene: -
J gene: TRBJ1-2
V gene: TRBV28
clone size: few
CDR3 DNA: TGTGCCAGCAGTCCTACCGGAACCCCCGGAGCATACTATGGCTACACCTTC
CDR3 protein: CASSPTGTPGAYYGYTF

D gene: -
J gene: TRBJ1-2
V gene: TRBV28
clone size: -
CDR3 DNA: TGTGCCAGCAGTTTATGGGGCTCTGGCTACACCTTC
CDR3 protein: CASSLWGSGYTF

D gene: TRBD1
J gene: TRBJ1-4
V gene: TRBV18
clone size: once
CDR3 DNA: TGTGCCAGCTCACCCGACAGGGAGCGACTGTTTTTT
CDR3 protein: CASSPDRERLFF

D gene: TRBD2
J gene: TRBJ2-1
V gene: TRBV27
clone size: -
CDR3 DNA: TGTGCCAGCAGTGAATCGGGACTAGCGGGATCCTACAATGAGCAGTTCTTC
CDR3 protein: CASSESGLAGSYNEQFF

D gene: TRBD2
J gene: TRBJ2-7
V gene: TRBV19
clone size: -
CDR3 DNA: TGTGCCAGTAGTAGCCGGACTAGCGGCTACGAGCAGTACTTC
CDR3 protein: CASSSRTSGYEQYF

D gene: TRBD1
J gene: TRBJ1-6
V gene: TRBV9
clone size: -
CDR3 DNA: TGTGCCAGCAGAGAAACACAGGGGGGCGATAATTCACCCCTCCACTTT
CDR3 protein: CASRETQGGDNSPLHF

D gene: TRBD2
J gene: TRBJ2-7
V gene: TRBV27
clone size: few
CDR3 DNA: TGTGCCAGCAGTTTATCCCTAGCGGGCAACTCCTACGAGCAGTACTTC
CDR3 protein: CASSLSLAGNSYEQYF

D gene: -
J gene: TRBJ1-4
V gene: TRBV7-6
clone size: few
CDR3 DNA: TGTGCCAGCAGCTCCCTTTACTCGTTGGGGGGGTCGGCTAATGAAAAACTGTTTTTT
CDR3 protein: CASSSLYSLGGSANEKLFF

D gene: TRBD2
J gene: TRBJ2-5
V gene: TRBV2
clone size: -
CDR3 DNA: TGTGCCAGCAGTGTGGGACTAGCGTTCCAAGAGACCCAGTACTTC
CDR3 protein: CASSVGLAFQETQYF

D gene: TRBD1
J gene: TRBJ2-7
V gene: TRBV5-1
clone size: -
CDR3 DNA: TGCGCCAGCACCTCCCGTGAGGACAGGGGGCTCCGCGAGCAGTACTTC
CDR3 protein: CASTSREDRGLREQYF